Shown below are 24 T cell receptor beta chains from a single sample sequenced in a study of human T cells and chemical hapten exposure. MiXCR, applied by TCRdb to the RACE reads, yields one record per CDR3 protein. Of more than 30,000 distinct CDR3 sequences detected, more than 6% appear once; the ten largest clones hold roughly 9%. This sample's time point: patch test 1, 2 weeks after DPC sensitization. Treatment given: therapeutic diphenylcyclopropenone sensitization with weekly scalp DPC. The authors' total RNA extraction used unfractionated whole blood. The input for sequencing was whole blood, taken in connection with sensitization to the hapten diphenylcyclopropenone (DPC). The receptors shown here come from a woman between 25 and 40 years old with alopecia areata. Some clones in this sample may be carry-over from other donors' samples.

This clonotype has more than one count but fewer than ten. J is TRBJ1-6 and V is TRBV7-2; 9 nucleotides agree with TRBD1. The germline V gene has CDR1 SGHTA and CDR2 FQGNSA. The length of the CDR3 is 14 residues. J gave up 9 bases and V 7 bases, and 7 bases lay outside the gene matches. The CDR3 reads CASNRQGVGSPLHF. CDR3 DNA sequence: TGTGCCAGCAACCGACAGGGGGTTGGTTCACCCCTCCACTTT.

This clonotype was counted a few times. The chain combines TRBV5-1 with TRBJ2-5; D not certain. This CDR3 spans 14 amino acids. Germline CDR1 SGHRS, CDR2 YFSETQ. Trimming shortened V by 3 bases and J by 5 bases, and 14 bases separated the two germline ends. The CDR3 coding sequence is TGCGCCAGCAGCTCAACGGGTGCAGGCGAGACCCAGTACTTC. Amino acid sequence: CASSSTGAGETQYF. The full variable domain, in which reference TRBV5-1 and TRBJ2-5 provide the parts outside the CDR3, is KAGVTQTPRYLIKTRGQQVTLSCSPISGHRSVSWYQQTPGQGLQFLFEYFSETQRNKGNFPGRFSGRQFSNSRSEMNVSTLELGDSALYLCASSSTGAGETQYFGPGTRLLVL.

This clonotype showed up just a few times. CDR3 sequence (DNA): TGTGCCAGCAGTTACCGGGGGGACACAGATACGCAGTATTTT. Protein product: CASSYRGDTDTQYF. The V gene is TRBV6-2 or TRBV6-3, the J gene TRBJ2-3; TRBD2 agrees at 7 bases. Germline loops: CDR1 MNHEY, CDR2 SVGEGT. Trimming removed 2 bases from V and 2 bases from J; junction bases left unmatched: 1. This CDR3 has 14 residues.

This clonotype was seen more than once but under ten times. The CDR3 nucleotides read TGTGCCAGCAGACCGGGACTAGCGGGTTACGAGCAGTACTTC. Its protein is CASRPGLAGYEQYF. The chain recombines TRBV12-3 or TRBV12-4 with TRBJ2-7; the match to TRBD2 covers 12 bases. The CDR3 covers 14 residues. V lost 6 bases and J lost 4; bases outside the gene matches: 4.

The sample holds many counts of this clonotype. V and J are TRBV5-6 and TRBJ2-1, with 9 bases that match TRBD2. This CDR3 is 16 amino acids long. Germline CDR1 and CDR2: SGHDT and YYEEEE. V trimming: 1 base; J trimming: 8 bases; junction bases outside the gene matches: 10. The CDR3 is CASSLWGRGGLDEQFF. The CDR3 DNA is TGTGCCAGCAGCTTGTGGGGGCGGGGGGGCCTGGATGAGCAGTTCTTC.

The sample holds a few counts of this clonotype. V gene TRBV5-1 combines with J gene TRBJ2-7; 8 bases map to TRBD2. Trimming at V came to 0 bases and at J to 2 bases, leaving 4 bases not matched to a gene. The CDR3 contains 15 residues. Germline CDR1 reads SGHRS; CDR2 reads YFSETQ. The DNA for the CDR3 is TGCGCCAGCAGCTTGGCCACTAGCGGACCCTACGAGCAGTACTTC. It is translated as CASSLATSGPYEQYF.

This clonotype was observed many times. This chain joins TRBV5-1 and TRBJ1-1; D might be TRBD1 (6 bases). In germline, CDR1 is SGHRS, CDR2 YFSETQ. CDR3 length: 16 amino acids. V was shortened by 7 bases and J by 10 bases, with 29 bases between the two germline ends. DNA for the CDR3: TGCGCCAGCGCTCCAGCCGCGGACAGTAGGTTTTCGGGAGCTTTCTTT. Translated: CASAPAADSRFSGAFF.

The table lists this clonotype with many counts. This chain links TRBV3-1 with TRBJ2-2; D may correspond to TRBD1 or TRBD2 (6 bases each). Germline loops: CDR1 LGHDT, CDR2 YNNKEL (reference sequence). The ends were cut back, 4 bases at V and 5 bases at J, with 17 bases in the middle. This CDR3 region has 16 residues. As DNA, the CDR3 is TGTGCCAGCAGCCGGTTAGGGGGGCGAAGGACCGGGGAGCTGTTTTTT. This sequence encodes CASSRLGGRRTGELFF.

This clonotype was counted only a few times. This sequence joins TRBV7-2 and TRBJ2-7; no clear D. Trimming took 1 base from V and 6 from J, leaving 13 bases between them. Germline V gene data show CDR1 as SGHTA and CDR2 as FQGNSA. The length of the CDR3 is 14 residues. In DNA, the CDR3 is TGTGCCAGCAGCTTAGGTCCAGGAACGCCCGAGCAGTACTTC. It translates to CASSLGPGTPEQYF.

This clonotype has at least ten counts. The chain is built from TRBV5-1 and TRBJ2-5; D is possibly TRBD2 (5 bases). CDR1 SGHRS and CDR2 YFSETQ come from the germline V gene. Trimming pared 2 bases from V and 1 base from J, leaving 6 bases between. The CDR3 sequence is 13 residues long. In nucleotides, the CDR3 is TGCGCCAGCAGCTTCAGCGGCCAAGAGACCCAGTACTTC. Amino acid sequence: CASSFSGQETQYF.

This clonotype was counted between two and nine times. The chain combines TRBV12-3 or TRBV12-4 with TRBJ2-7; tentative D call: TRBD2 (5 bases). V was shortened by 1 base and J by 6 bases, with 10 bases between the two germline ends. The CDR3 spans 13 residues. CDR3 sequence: CASSLGGSGEQYF. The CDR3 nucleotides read TGTGCCAGCAGTTTAGGCGGGTCGGGCGAGCAGTACTTC.

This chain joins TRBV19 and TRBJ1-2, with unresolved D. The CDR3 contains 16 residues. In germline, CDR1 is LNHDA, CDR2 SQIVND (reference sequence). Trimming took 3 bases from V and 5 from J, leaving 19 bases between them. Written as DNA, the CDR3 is TGTGCCAGTAGTATCGATTTGGGGATCCCTGGGTATGGCTACACCTTC. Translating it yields CASSIDLGIPGYGYTF.

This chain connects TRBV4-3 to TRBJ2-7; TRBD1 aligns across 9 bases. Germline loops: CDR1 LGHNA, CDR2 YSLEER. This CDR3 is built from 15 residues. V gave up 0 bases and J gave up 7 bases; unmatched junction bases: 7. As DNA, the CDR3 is TGCGCCAGCAGCCAAGAGACAGGGGGAATAGGAGAGCAGTACTTC. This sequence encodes CASSQETGGIGEQYF.

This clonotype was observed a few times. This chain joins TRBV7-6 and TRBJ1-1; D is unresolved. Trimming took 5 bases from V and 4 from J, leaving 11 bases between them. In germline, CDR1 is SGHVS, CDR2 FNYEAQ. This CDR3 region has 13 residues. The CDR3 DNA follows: TGTGCCAGCAGCCCATCGGCGAGCACTGAAGCTTTCTTT. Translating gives CASSPSASTEAFF.

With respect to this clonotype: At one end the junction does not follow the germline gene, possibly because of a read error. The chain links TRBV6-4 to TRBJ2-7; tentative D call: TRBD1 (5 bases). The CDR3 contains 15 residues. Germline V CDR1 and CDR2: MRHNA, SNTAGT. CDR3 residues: CASTPRARPSCEQYF. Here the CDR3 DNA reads TGTGCCAGCACCCCCAGGGCCCGGCCATCCTGCGAGCAGTACTTC.

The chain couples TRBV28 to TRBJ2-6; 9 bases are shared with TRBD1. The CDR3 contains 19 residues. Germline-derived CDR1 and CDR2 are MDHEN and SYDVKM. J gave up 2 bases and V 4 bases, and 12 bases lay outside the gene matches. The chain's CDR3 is CASSSDTGTGRPGANVLTF. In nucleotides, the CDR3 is TGTGCCAGCAGTTCTGACACCGGGACAGGGAGACCTGGGGCCAACGTCCTGACTTTC.

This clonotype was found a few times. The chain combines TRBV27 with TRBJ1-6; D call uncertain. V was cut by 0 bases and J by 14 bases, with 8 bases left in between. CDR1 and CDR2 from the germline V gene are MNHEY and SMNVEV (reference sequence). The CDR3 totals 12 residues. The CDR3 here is CASSLSGGALHF. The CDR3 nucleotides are TGTGCCAGCAGTTTATCGGGTGGCGCCCTCCACTTT.

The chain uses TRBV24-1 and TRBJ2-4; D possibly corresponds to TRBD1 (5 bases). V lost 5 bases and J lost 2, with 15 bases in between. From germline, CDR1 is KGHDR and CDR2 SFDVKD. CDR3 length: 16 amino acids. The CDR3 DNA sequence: TGTGCCACCAGTGGATTCAGGGTCCTACCCAAAAACATTCAGTACTTC. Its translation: CATSGFRVLPKNIQYF.

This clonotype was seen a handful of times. CDR3 amino acids: CASSEDRHQPQHF. As DNA, the CDR3 is TGTGCCAGCAGCGAGGACAGGCATCAGCCCCAGCATTTT. V and J are TRBV2 and TRBJ1-5; TRBD1 agrees at 7 bases. The CDR3 consists of 13 residues. Germline CDR1 is SNHLY and CDR2 is FYNNEI. V gave up 6 bases and J gave up 5 bases; unmatched junction bases: 4.

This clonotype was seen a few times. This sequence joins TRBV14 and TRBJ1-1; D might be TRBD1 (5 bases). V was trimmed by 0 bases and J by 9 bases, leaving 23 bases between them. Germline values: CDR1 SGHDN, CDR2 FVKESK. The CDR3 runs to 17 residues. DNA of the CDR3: TGTGCCAGCAGCCAAGAAGGAAGGGTGTGGGGCCGCCTTCAAGCTTTCTTT. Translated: CASSQEGRVWGRLQAFF.

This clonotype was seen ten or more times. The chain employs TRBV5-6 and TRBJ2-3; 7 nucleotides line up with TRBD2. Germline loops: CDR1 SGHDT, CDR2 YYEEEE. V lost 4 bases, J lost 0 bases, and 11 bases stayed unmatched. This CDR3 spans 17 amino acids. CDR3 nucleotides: TGTGCCAGCAGCCCGGGGTTCGGCGGGGGAAGCACAGATACGCAGTATTTT. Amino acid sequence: CASSPGFGGGSTDTQYF.

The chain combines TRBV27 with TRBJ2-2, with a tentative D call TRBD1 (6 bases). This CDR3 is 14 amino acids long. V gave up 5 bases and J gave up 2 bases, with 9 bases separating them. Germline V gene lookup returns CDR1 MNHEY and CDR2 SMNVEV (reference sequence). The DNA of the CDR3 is TGTGCCAGCAGTCGACAGGCCAACACCGGGGAGCTGTTTTTT. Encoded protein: CASSRQANTGELFF.

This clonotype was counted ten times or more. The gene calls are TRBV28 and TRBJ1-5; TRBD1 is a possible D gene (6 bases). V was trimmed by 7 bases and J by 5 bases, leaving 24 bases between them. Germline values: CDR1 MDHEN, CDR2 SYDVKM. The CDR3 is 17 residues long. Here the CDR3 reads CASNRAVTGPTDQPQHF. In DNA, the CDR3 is TGTGCCAGCAACCGAGCCGTGACAGGTCCGACCGATCAGCCCCAGCATTTT.

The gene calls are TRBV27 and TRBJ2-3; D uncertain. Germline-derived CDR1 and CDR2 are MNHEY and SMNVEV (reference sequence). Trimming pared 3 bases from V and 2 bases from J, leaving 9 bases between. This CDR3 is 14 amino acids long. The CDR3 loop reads CASSFGRYTDTQYF. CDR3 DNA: TGTGCCAGCAGTTTCGGCAGGTACACAGATACGCAGTATTTT.